The text below deals with one TCR beta chain. With 6 bases removed from V and 5 bases from J, the gap between germline ends came to 16 bases. This CDR3 contains 14 residues. CDR1 LNHDA and CDR2 SQIVND come from the germline V gene (reference sequence). This entry belongs to a study of cytomegalovirus exposure and HLA in healthy donors. Repertoires were generated with immunoSEQ multiplex PCR, while TCRdb's copy carries only in-frame clones and drops some. The table has around 200,000 clones, 88% seen once. Sequenced: PBMCs. The receptor comes from a woman aged 18-35 years in good health and CMV-seronegative. The chain combines TRBV19 with TRBJ2-5; tentatively, D is TRBD2 (6 bases). The CDR3 reads CASRWGGGQETQYF. The DNA of the CDR3 is TGTGCCAGTAGGTGGGGAGGAGGGCAGGAGACCCAGTACTTC.